This TCR beta chain comes out of a study of OX40 agonist ivuxolimab in advanced cancers. Study background: Patients received ivuxolimab, an agonistic anti-OX40 (CD134) antibody. General study results and limits: Expanded peripheral T cells had an undetermined antigen specificity.

Sequencing was performed with immunoSEQ multiplex PCR; in TCRdb, only in-frame clones are kept and a portion is missing. The table shows approximately 100,000 clones, with 70% to 90% occurring only once. Trimming took off 8 bases at V and 0 bases at J, with 10 bases between the two ends. Germline V gene sequence: CDR1 SNHLY, CDR2 FYNNEI. CDR3 length: 13 residues. At baseline, cycle 4 day 1, and cycle 7 day 1, blood was sampled. This clone was seen more than once but under ten times. The target antigen is unknown. The TCR comes from an adult with an advanced solid tumor such as melanoma, head and neck, liver or kidney cancer. V and J are TRBV2 and TRBJ1-2; D not certain. The material sequenced was CD4+ or CD8+ T cells sorted from blood, taken in a trial of the OX40 agonist ivuxolimab. The CDR3 region is CASAPNSNYGYTF. CDR3 nucleotides: TGTGCCAGCGCACCTAATTCTAACTATGGCTACACCTTC.